A selection of T cell receptor beta chains follows, all from one sample in a study of blood T cell repertoires in COVID-19. Clones were sequenced by immunoSEQ multiplex PCR, and TCRdb holds only the in-frame ones, with some missing. Among some 340,000 clones listed, around nine tenths were seen once. What was sequenced was PBMCs or T cells enriched from blood (not recorded which). Every receptor here comes from a woman between 25 and 40 years old who had been exposed to COVID-19. The CDR3 runs from the conserved cysteine through the conserved F or W. Each record gives: clone size, J gene, V gene, D gene, CDR3 DNA, CDR3 protein. The D gene is left open where the match is weak. Where a row states a size, it is once, few, many or the class of an expanded clone; other rows omit it.

>-|TRBJ2-7|TRBV27|TRBD2
TGTGCCAGCGGGGGACTATCAGCCTACGAGCAGTACTTC
CASGGLSAYEQYF
>-|TRBJ2-1|TRBV12-3/TRBV12-4|-
TGTGCCAGCAGTCGCCGGGACAATGAGCAGTTCTTC
CASSRRDNEQFF
>few|TRBJ1-4|TRBV5-4|TRBD1
TGTGCCAGCAGAAACCGCGGGGACAGGGATGAAAAACTGTTTTTT
CASRNRGDRDEKLFF
>-|TRBJ1-1|TRBV10-3|TRBD1
TGTGCCATCAGTGAGTCGACAGGGGGCACTGAAGCTTTCTTT
CAISESTGGTEAFF
>-|TRBJ2-7|TRBV7-6|-
TGTGCCAGCAGCTTAGATGGCAGTTCCTACGAGCAGTACTTC
CASSLDGSSYEQYF
>-|TRBJ1-1|TRBV6-1|TRBD1
TGTGCCAGCAGTGAAGCGACAGGGGCGGGAACTGAAGCTTTCTTT
CASSEATGAGTEAFF
>-|TRBJ1-4|TRBV7-2|TRBD1
TGTGCCAGCAGCTTAGATGGGACAGGGGATGAAAAACTGTTTTTT
CASSLDGTGDEKLFF
>-|TRBJ1-1|TRBV5-1|-
TGCGCCAGCAGCTTGAACAGCATGAACACTGAAGCTTTCTTT
CASSLNSMNTEAFF
>-|TRBJ1-2|TRBV7-3|-
TGTGCCAGCAGCTTACTGGGGGGGCCCTATGGCTACACCTTC
CASSLLGGPYGYTF
>-|TRBJ1-2|TRBV30|-
TGTGCCTGGAGTCCTGATCGGGGGGGCGGCTACACCTTC
CAWSPDRGGGYTF
>-|TRBJ2-3|TRBV12-5|-
TGTGCTAGTGGTTTGGGCACCGGGATTTTTAGCACAGATACGCAGTATTTT
CASGLGTGIFSTDTQYF
>-|TRBJ1-6|TRBV10-3|TRBD1
TGTGCCATCAGTGGGGACAGGGCGGGAGGTTCACCCCTCCACTTT
CAISGDRAGGSPLHF
>-|TRBJ1-5|TRBV6-5|TRBD1
TGTGCCAGCAGTTCCGGACAGGTCGGTAATCAGCCCCAGCATTTT
CASSSGQVGNQPQHF
>once|TRBJ2-1|TRBV5-1|TRBD2
TGCGCCAGCACCCCCATGACTAGCGGGGGTTACAATGAGCAGTTCTTC
CASTPMTSGGYNEQFF
>-|TRBJ1-2|TRBV7-9|-
TGTGCTACCCAATCTAATGGCTACACCTTC
CATQSNGYTF
>-|TRBJ2-1|TRBV2|TRBD1
TGTGCCAGCACTCGGACAGGGGGTCTCTCCTACAATGAGCAGTTCTTC
CASTRTGGLSYNEQFF
>-|TRBJ2-1|TRBV3-1/TRBV3-2|TRBD2
TGTGCCAGCAGCCGGAGCGGGGGGGTTTACAATGAGCAGTTCTTC
CASSRSGGVYNEQFF
>-|TRBJ2-5|TRBV24-1|TRBD1
TGTGCCACCAGTGATTGGGACAGGGCCGATGGACCAACGACGCACCAAGAGACCCAGTACTTC
CATSDWDRADGPTTHQETQYF
>-|TRBJ1-6|TRBV9|-
TGTGCCAGCAGCGTAGGGGACTCATACGGAGGTTCACCCCTCCACTTT
CASSVGDSYGGSPLHF
>-|TRBJ1-5|TRBV6-1|-
TGTGCCAGCAGTGATTCAGGGAGGATCCAGCCCCAGCATTTT
CASSDSGRIQPQHF
>-|TRBJ1-2|TRBV3-1/TRBV3-2|TRBD1
TGTGCCAGCAGGCAGGGGGCGCGGGGCTATGGCTACACCTTC
CASRQGARGYGYTF
>-|TRBJ1-6|TRBV5-1|-
TGCGCCAGCAGCTTGACAGGGAAAAATTCACCCCTCCACTTT
CASSLTGKNSPLHF
>-|TRBJ2-3|TRBV19|TRBD2
TGTGCCAGTAGTATTCTAGCGGGAGCTGGCACAGATACGCAGTATTTT
CASSILAGAGTDTQYF
>-|TRBJ1-3|TRBV9|-
TGTGCCAGCAGCGTAGCGTCCCAGGGGAGAGCCTTAAACACCATATATTTT
CASSVASQGRALNTIYF
>-|TRBJ2-7|TRBV19|TRBD1
TGTGCCAGTAGTATTGCCAGGACAGGGGGTTACGAGCAGTACTTC
CASSIARTGGYEQYF
>-|TRBJ2-7|TRBV7-2|-
TGTGCCAGCAGCTTAAGGCAGGGGTTAGTGGTTTACGAGCAGTACTTC
CASSLRQGLVVYEQYF
>-|TRBJ1-1|TRBV30|TRBD1
TGTGCCTGGAGTACAGGGGTCGAGAATGAAGCTTTCTTT
CAWSTGVENEAFF
>-|TRBJ2-1|TRBV4-1|-
TGCGCCAGCAGCCAAGATAGGTACGGGGATAATGAGCAGTTCTTC
CASSQDRYGDNEQFF
>-|TRBJ1-6|TRBV2|TRBD1
TGTGCCAGCAAAGACAGGGGTAATTCACCCCTCCACTTT
CASKDRGNSPLHF
>-|TRBJ1-2|TRBV7-6|-
TGTGCCAGCAGCTTGGGGGCAGACTATGGCTACACCTTC
CASSLGADYGYTF
>few|TRBJ1-1|TRBV14|-
TGTGCCACCAGACCTTGGCAGGGGTGGGACACTGAAGCTTTCTTT
CATRPWQGWDTEAFF
>-|TRBJ2-5|TRBV5-6|TRBD2
TGTGCCAGCAGCTTCTCCCAGACTAGCGGGGGAGTTAAAGAGACCCAGTACTTC
CASSFSQTSGGVKETQYF
>-|TRBJ1-2|TRBV4-3|-
TGCGCCAGCAGCCAAGATACTAAAAGGTACTATGGCTACACCTTC
CASSQDTKRYYGYTF
>-|TRBJ1-1|TRBV30|-
TGTGCCTGGAGTGTACTAGTCCGGAACACTGAAGCTTTCTTT
CAWSVLVRNTEAFF
>-|TRBJ2-5|TRBV18|-
TGTGCCAGCTCACCGGGGGGAACCCAAGAGACCCAGTACTTC
CASSPGGTQETQYF
>-|TRBJ1-2|TRBV15|-
TGTGCCACCAGCAGAAGAGAGGGCGGGGGCTACACCTTC
CATSRREGGGYTF
>-|TRBJ1-3|TRBV3-1/TRBV3-2|-
TGTGCCAGCAGCCGGGGACGTAGGGAGGTCTCTGGAAACACCATATATTTT
CASSRGRREVSGNTIYF
>-|TRBJ1-5|TRBV6-5|-
TGTGCCAGCAGCATAAGGGGAAGCAATCAGCCCCAGCATTTT
CASSIRGSNQPQHF
>-|TRBJ1-5|TRBV5-1|-
TGCGCCAGCAGCTTGGCAAGCGTCTCTCCCAATCAGCCCCAGCATTTT
CASSLASVSPNQPQHF
>-|TRBJ2-7|TRBV29-1|-
TGCAGCGTTGAACAGGACTACGAGCAGTACTTC
CSVEQDYEQYF
>once|TRBJ1-1|TRBV12-3/TRBV12-4|TRBD1
TGTGCCAGCAGGCCGACAGGGTGGTCTGAAGCTTTCTTT
CASRPTGWSEAFF
>-|TRBJ2-4|TRBV7-9|TRBD1
TGTGCCAGCAGTTTGGGATACGGGACAGGACCATCGACCAAAAACATTCAGTACTTC
CASSLGYGTGPSTKNIQYF
>-|TRBJ1-4|TRBV7-9|TRBD1
TGTGCCAGCAGCTTAGTTCAAATCACAGGGGGCAGGGCTAATGAAAAACTGTTTTTT
CASSLVQITGGRANEKLFF
>-|TRBJ2-1|TRBV6-5|TRBD2
TGTGCCAGCAGTTATGACCTTGGGGGGGAGGTGTTCTTC
CASSYDLGGEVFF